The rows below give T cell receptor beta chains drawn from one sample of a study of blood T cell repertoires in COVID-19. Only in-frame clones appear in the TCRdb table, and some are missing; sequencing was by immunoSEQ multiplex PCR. The table lists under 300,000 clones, about 90% of them singletons, with 1.9% in the top ten. Source material: PBMCs or T cells enriched from blood (not recorded which). Receptors were obtained from a woman in her sixties or seventies who had recovered from COVID-19. CDR3s include the opening cysteine and the closing phenylalanine or tryptophan. The order of the fields is D gene, J gene, V gene, clone size, CDR3 protein, CDR3 DNA. D genes are given only for firm matches. Size values are once, few and many counts, or a class for expanded clones, and some rows have none.

>TRBD2|TRBJ2-7|TRBV5-1|.
CASSLVGLAEYEQYF
TGCGCCAGCAGCTTGGTAGGACTAGCGGAGTACGAGCAGTACTTC
>TRBD2|TRBJ2-3|TRBV2|.
CASSVLGLAGEVDTQYF
TGTGCCAGCAGTGTACTAGGACTAGCGGGAGAGGTGGATACGCAGTATTTT
>TRBD1|TRBJ2-7|TRBV24-1|.
CATSDPGQGSYEQYF
TGTGCCACCAGTGATCCGGGACAGGGCTCCTACGAGCAGTACTTC
>.|TRBJ1-6|TRBV30|.
CAWSAAGNVASPLHF
TGTGCCTGGAGTGCCGCAGGGAACGTGGCTTCACCCCTCCACTTT
>TRBD2|TRBJ2-7|TRBV18|.
CASSPTSGSYEQYF
TGTGCCAGCTCGCCGACTAGCGGGTCTTACGAGCAGTACTTC
>.|TRBJ1-1|TRBV19|.
CASSPAGSRANTEAFF
TGTGCCAGTTCACCTGCGGGGAGTAGGGCAAACACTGAAGCTTTCTTT
>.|TRBJ1-3|TRBV5-1|.
CASSLAGPISGNTIYF
TGCGCCAGCAGCTTGGCAGGGCCCATCTCTGGAAACACCATATATTTT
>TRBD1|TRBJ1-5|TRBV5-1|.
CASRWTGDSNQPQHF
TGCGCCAGCAGATGGACAGGGGATAGCAATCAGCCCCAGCATTTT
>.|TRBJ1-5|TRBV5-1|.
CASSPGGGNQPQHF
TGCGCCAGCAGCCCGGGAGGGGGCAATCAGCCCCAGCATTTT
>.|TRBJ1-4|TRBV5-1|.
CASSLVSPSLNEKLFF
TGCGCCAGCAGCTTGGTTTCTCCCTCCCTTAATGAAAAACTGTTTTTT
>TRBD1|TRBJ1-4|TRBV28|few
CASTRQGATNEKLFF
TGTGCCAGCACCCGACAGGGGGCAACTAATGAAAAACTGTTTTTT
>TRBD1|TRBJ1-1|TRBV14|.
CASSQGRGQGTEAFF
TGTGCCAGCAGCCAAGGAAGGGGGCAAGGGACTGAAGCTTTCTTT
>.|TRBJ1-6|TRBV5-6|.
CASRSRYNSPLHF
TGTGCCAGCAGAAGTCGGTATAATTCACCCCTCCACTTT
>TRBD2|TRBJ2-1|TRBV10-3|.
CAISEASGGSRNEQFF
TGTGCCATCAGTGAGGCTAGCGGGGGTTCTCGCAATGAGCAGTTCTTC
>.|TRBJ1-1|TRBV9|.
CASSVDPSGTEAFF
TGTGCCAGCAGCGTAGACCCATCGGGCACTGAAGCTTTCTTT
>TRBD1|TRBJ1-2|TRBV19|.
CASRTRGRSGYTF
TGTGCCAGTAGGACCAGGGGGCGGAGTGGCTACACCTTC
>TRBD1|TRBJ2-1|TRBV28|.
CASSSGQGPNEQFF
TGTGCCAGCAGTTCGGGACAGGGACCCAATGAGCAGTTCTTC
>.|TRBJ2-5|TRBV7-9|.
CASSLSGRETQYF
TGTGCCAGCAGCTTATCGGGAAGGGAGACCCAGTACTTC
>.|TRBJ1-1|TRBV12-5|.
CASGSRYGNTEAFF
TGTGCTAGTGGTTCCAGGTATGGGAACACTGAAGCTTTCTTT
>.|TRBJ1-1|TRBV7-2|.
CASSLGMNTEAFF
TGTGCCAGCAGCTTAGGTATGAACACTGAAGCTTTCTTT
>TRBD2|TRBJ2-3|TRBV7-7|.
CASSPMRGATDTQYF
TGTGCTAGCAGCCCGATGCGGGGGGCCACAGATACGCAGTATTTT
>TRBD2|TRBJ2-7|TRBV5-1|.
CASSLVAGAPKQYF
TGCGCCAGCAGCTTAGTAGCGGGGGCCCCGAAGCAGTACTTC
>TRBD1|TRBJ1-2|TRBV12-3/TRBV12-4|.
CASPTGSGYTF
TGTGCCAGCCCGACAGGGTCTGGCTACACCTTC
>.|TRBJ1-2|TRBV6-6|.
CASSYGQGANYGYTF
TGTGCCAGCAGTTACGGACAAGGAGCTAACTATGGCTACACCTTC
>TRBD2|TRBJ2-3|TRBV27|.
CASSPWELAGVTDTQYF
TGTGCCAGCAGCCCATGGGAACTAGCGGGAGTGACAGATACGCAGTATTTT
>.|TRBJ1-5|TRBV7-2|.
CASSLGTPNQPQHF
TGTGCCAGCAGCTTAGGGACACCCAATCAGCCCCAGCATTTT
>TRBD1|TRBJ1-6|TRBV6-5|.
CASSNRGQRNSPLHF
TGTGCCAGCAGCAACAGGGGGCAAAGGAATTCACCCCTCCACTTT
>TRBD1|TRBJ1-1|TRBV4-1|.
CASSQETGVGAFF
TGCGCCAGCAGCCAAGAAACAGGGGTTGGAGCTTTCTTT
>TRBD2|TRBJ2-3|TRBV7-2|.
CASSRGGDTDTQYF
TGTGCCAGCAGCCGGGGGGGTGACACAGATACGCAGTATTTT
>.|TRBJ1-1|TRBV5-1|.
CASSLGEGTEAFF
TGCGCCAGCAGCTTGGGGGAGGGGACTGAAGCTTTCTTT
>TRBD1|TRBJ1-6|TRBV5-1|.
CASSPGQGGNSPLHF
TGCGCCAGCAGCCCAGGACAGGGGGGGAATTCACCCCTCCACTTT
>.|TRBJ1-2|TRBV28|.
CASSSRSGYTF
TGTGCCAGCAGTTCTAGATCTGGCTACACCTTC
>TRBD2|TRBJ2-7|TRBV28|few
CASSPQRGPYYEQYF
TGTGCCAGCAGTCCACAGCGGGGTCCCTACTACGAGCAGTACTTC
>TRBD2|TRBJ2-7|TRBV4-2|.
CASSQGLAGAYEQYF
TGTGCCAGCAGCCAAGGACTAGCGGGAGCCTACGAGCAGTACTTC
>.|TRBJ2-7|TRBV27|once
CASSYETGKRYEQYF
TGTGCCAGCAGTTATGAGACCGGGAAACGCTACGAGCAGTACTTC
>.|TRBJ1-4|TRBV9|.
CASSQPLGVGSEKLFF
TGTGCCAGCAGCCAGCCTCTCGGGGTGGGAAGTGAAAAACTGTTTTTT
>TRBD1|TRBJ2-6|TRBV9|.
CASSPNRGQAGANVLTF
TGTGCCAGCAGCCCAAACCGGGGACAGGCTGGGGCCAACGTCCTGACTTTC
>.|TRBJ1-2|TRBV11-2|.
CASSLAQAAYGYTF
TGTGCCAGCAGCTTAGCCCAGGCAGCCTATGGCTACACCTTC
>TRBD1|TRBJ1-5|TRBV19|.
CASSPTGGGQPQHF
TGTGCCAGTAGTCCGACAGGGGGCGGTCAGCCCCAGCATTTT
>.|TRBJ1-1|TRBV5-1|.
CASKLTGMNTEAFF
TGCGCCAGCAAACTCACAGGGATGAACACTGAAGCTTTCTTT